These 23 T cell receptor beta chains came from one sample sequenced in a study of blood T cell repertoires in COVID-19. TCRdb's copy holds only in-frame clones and misses some; the assay was immunoSEQ multiplex PCR. This sample yields around 200,000 clones, of which about 83% are seen a single time; 2.5% to 3.5% belongs to the top ten. Sequencing used peripheral blood. These receptors were taken from a man between 50 and 59 years old with active or convalescent COVID-19.

V usage is TRBV28 and J usage is TRBJ2-5, with TRBD1 identical over 8 bases. The length of the CDR3 is 14 residues. V was pared by 6 bases and J by 5 bases, with 8 bases of the junction left unmatched. CDR1 is MDHEN and CDR2 is SYDVKM in the germline V gene. The DNA of the CDR3 is TGTGCCAGCAGAGATGGACAGGGTCGGGAGACCCAGTACTTC. Translation: CASRDGQGRETQYF.

DNA for the CDR3: TGTGCCAGCAGCCCGCAAACAGGGGACGGTGCCTACACCTTC. Protein: CASSPQTGDGAYTF. This chain uses TRBV7-2 with TRBJ1-2; 7 positions match TRBD1. The CDR3 is 14 residues long. CDR1 is SGHTA, CDR2 FQGNSA, per germline. V dropped 5 bases and J dropped 10; count of bases not matched to a gene: 13. Variable domain in full (rest from reference TRBV7-2 and TRBJ1-2): GAGVSQSPSNKVTEKGKDVELRCDPISGHTALYWYRQSLGQGLEFLIYFQGNSAPDKSGLPSDRFSAERTGGSVSTLTIQRTQQEDSAVYLCASSPQTGDGAYTFGSGTRLTVV.

V and J are TRBV28 and TRBJ2-1; D is uncertain. Germline lookup yields CDR1 MDHEN and CDR2 SYDVKM. The CDR3 runs 15 residues. V lost 7 bases to trimming and J lost 0 bases, with 13 bases between them. The CDR3 loop is CASTEAHRSYNEQFF. The CDR3 DNA reads as TGTGCCAGCACTGAGGCCCACCGCTCCTACAATGAGCAGTTCTTC.

This clone was detected a few times. CDR3 sequence: CASSPNAGFSGNTIYF. CDR3 coding DNA: TGTGCCAGCAGCCCGAACGCGGGGTTCTCTGGAAACACCATATATTTT. The rearrangement joins TRBV7-6 to TRBJ1-3; D is undetermined. Trimming removed 5 bases from V and 0 bases from J, with 14 bases in between. There are 16 residues in the CDR3. Per germline, CDR1 SGHVS and CDR2 FNYEAQ.

The chain employs TRBV19 and TRBJ2-1; 11 positions match TRBD2. Germline CDR1 and CDR2: LNHDA and SQIVND (reference sequence). V was pared by 4 bases and J by 5 bases, with 7 bases of the junction left unmatched. This CDR3 is 16 amino acids long. CDR3 nucleotides: TGTGCCAGTAGTAAAAGACTAGCGGGGTACGACAATGAGCAGTTCTTC. As protein: CASSKRLAGYDNEQFF.

The V and J genes are TRBV6-1 and TRBJ2-4; 13 nucleotides agree with TRBD2. Looked up from germline, CDR1 is MNHNS and CDR2 is SASEGT. This CDR3 has 17 amino acids. Trimming cost V 3 bases and J 2 bases; bases outside gene matches: 4. CDR3 DNA: TGTGCCAGCAGTGACCCGACTAGCGGGAGGACCAAAAACATTCAGTACTTC. Its translation: CASSDPTSGRTKNIQYF.

V gene TRBV7-2 combines with J gene TRBJ1-1; maybe TRBD1 (5 bases). The CDR3 spans 14 residues. Germline V gives CDR1 SGHTA, CDR2 FQGNSA. V was shortened by 5 bases and J by 0 bases, with 10 bases between the two germline ends. In DNA form, the CDR3 reads TGTGCCAGCAGCGCTCAGGGAATGAACACTGAAGCTTTCTTT. Translating it yields CASSAQGMNTEAFF. The entire variable domain, with the rest obtained from reference TRBV7-2 and TRBJ1-1, is as follows: GAGVSQSPSNKVTEKGKDVELRCDPISGHTALYWYRQSLGQGLEFLIYFQGNSAPDKSGLPSDRFSAERTGGSVSTLTIQRTQQEDSAVYLCASSAQGMNTEAFFGQGTRLTVV.

The rearrangement links TRBV5-1 to TRBJ2-6; TRBD2 is a possible D gene (6 bases). The CDR3 consists of 17 residues. Trimming took 4 bases from V and 0 from J, leaving 14 bases between them. Germline CDR1 and CDR2: SGHRS and YFSETQ. The CDR3 region has the DNA TGCGCCAGCAGCGCGGGACGGCCCCTCTCTGGGGCCAACGTCCTGACTTTC. Translating gives CASSAGRPLSGANVLTF.

The rearrangement uses TRBV27 and TRBJ2-1; 7 bases fit TRBD2. The CDR3 is 14 amino acids. V was clipped by 3 bases and J by 6 bases; unmatched bases: 5. CDR1 and CDR2 (germline): MNHEY, SMNVEV (reference sequence). CDR3 sequence reads: CASSFGGNSNEQFF. The CDR3 coding sequence is TGTGCCAGCAGTTTCGGGGGGAACAGCAATGAGCAGTTCTTC.

This chain uses TRBV27 with TRBJ1-1; weak D call: TRBD1 (5 bases). The CDR3 is 17 residues long. V lost 5 bases to trimming and J lost 1 base, with 20 bases between them. Germline CDR1 and CDR2: MNHEY and SMNVEV (reference sequence). CDR3 nucleotide sequence: TGTGCCAGCAGTCCTCGGACACCCCGGCATGGGAACACTGAAGCTTTCTTT. Translating it yields CASSPRTPRHGNTEAFF.

This clone was picked up one time. The CDR3 region is CASSPSPTGIDTEAFF. The CDR3 DNA reads as TGTGCCAGCAGCCCAAGCCCGACAGGGATCGACACTGAAGCTTTCTTT. The chain is built from TRBV7-9 and TRBJ1-1; 7 positions match TRBD1. Germline V CDR1 and CDR2: SEHNR, FQNEAQ (reference sequence). This CDR3 is built from 16 residues. The ends lost 5 bases at V and 3 bases at J; junction bases unmatched: 12.

This chain connects TRBV5-1 to TRBJ1-1; D unclear. Deletions cut 4 bases from V and 2 bases from J, with 9 bases between. The CDR3 loop spans 13 amino acids. CDR1 is SGHRS and CDR2 is YFSETQ in the germline V gene. Here the CDR3 DNA reads TGCGCCAGCAGCCAATCCCTAAACACTGAAGCTTTCTTT. Its translation: CASSQSLNTEAFF.

This chain uses TRBV5-1 with TRBJ2-1; TRBD2 matches at 7 bases. In germline, CDR1 is SGHRS, CDR2 YFSETQ. Trimming cost V 2 bases and J 3 bases; bases outside gene matches: 5. The CDR3 extends over 15 amino acids. CDR3 in amino acids: CASSFIGGSYNEQFF. CDR3 bases: TGCGCCAGCAGCTTCATAGGCGGGAGCTACAATGAGCAGTTCTTC.

This rearrangement joins TRBV19 to TRBJ2-7; the match to TRBD1 covers 7 bases. The CDR3 is made up of 15 amino acids. In germline, CDR1 is LNHDA, CDR2 SQIVND (reference sequence). V shed 5 bases and J 0 bases; nucleotides not matched to a gene: 7. This chain's CDR3 is CASSPVGQFSYEQYF. In nucleotides, the CDR3 is TGTGCCAGTAGTCCGGTGGGACAGTTCTCCTACGAGCAGTACTTC.

The chain uses TRBV19 and TRBJ1-1; D might be TRBD1 (5 bases). Trimming shortened V by 8 bases and J by 1 base, and 17 bases separated the two germline ends. Germline-derived CDR1 and CDR2 are LNHDA and SQIVND (reference sequence). This CDR3 is 15 amino acids long. DNA of the CDR3: TGTGCCAGTCAAGGGAGGGGAATGGGGAACACTGAAGCTTTCTTT. The encoded protein is CASQGRGMGNTEAFF.

The chain has TRBV7-6 and TRBJ2-5, with D maybe TRBD1 (6 bases). The CDR3 runs to 16 residues. Germline V gives CDR1 SGHVS, CDR2 FNYEAQ. Trimming pared 4 bases from V and 0 bases from J, leaving 15 bases between. Written as DNA, the CDR3 is TGTGCCAGCAGCTCGGGACATCGACTGTACCAAGAGACCCAGTACTTC. It is translated as CASSSGHRLYQETQYF.

The chain couples TRBV28 to TRBJ1-4; the D gene is possibly TRBD1 (5 bases). Germline assignment: CDR1 MDHEN and CDR2 SYDVKM. V was pared by 5 bases and J by 0 bases, with 13 bases between. This CDR3 region has 16 residues. The chain's CDR3 is CASSPSTVPTNEKLFF. The CDR3 DNA sequence: TGTGCCAGCAGTCCGTCGACAGTCCCAACTAATGAAAAACTGTTTTTT.

This sequence joins TRBV4-1 and TRBJ1-4; D is ambiguous. Trimming shortened V by 0 bases and J by 7 bases, and 9 bases separated the two germline ends. CDR3 length: 14 amino acids. Germline-derived CDR1 and CDR2 are MGHRA and YSYEKL. This CDR3 reads CASSQDHQVEKLFF. The CDR3 nucleotides read TGCGCCAGCAGCCAAGATCATCAGGTTGAAAAACTGTTTTTT.

The genes are TRBV28 and TRBJ1-1; D is perhaps TRBD1 (5 bases). The germline gives CDR1 MDHEN, CDR2 SYDVKM. V was clipped by 1 base and J by 1 base, with 13 bases between them. The CDR3 extends over 16 amino acids. The CDR3 protein is CASSLFGVGENTEAFF. The DNA for the CDR3 is TGTGCCAGCAGTTTATTCGGTGTAGGGGAGAACACTGAAGCTTTCTTT.

CDR3 protein: CATSRATGLSGNEQFF. In DNA form, the CDR3 reads TGTGCCACCAGCAGAGCGACAGGGCTATCTGGGAATGAGCAGTTCTTC. The V and J genes are TRBV15 and TRBJ2-1; 7 bases fit TRBD1. Trimming removed 1 base from V and 7 bases from J; junction bases left unmatched: 10. The CDR3 is 16 amino acids. The germline CDR1 and CDR2 sequences are LNHNV and YYDKDF (reference sequence). Full variable domain (remainder filled in from reference TRBV15 and TRBJ2-1): DAMVIQNPRYQVTQFGKPVTLSCSQTLNHNVMYWYQQKSSQAPKLLFHYYDKDFNNEADTPDNFQSRRPNTSFCFLDIRSPGLGDTAMYLCATSRATGLSGNEQFFGPGTRLTVL.

The V and J genes are TRBV7-2 and TRBJ2-4, with 7 bases identical to TRBD1. The CDR3 has 16 amino acids. V trimming: 5 bases; J trimming: 2 bases; junction bases outside the gene matches: 9. The germline gives CDR1 SGHTA, CDR2 FQGNSA. CDR3 amino acids: CASSLRTGLTKNIQYF. Written as DNA, the CDR3 is TGTGCCAGCAGCCTGCGGACAGGATTAACCAAAAACATTCAGTACTTC.

This clone showed up just once. The chain is built from TRBV30 and TRBJ1-2; D may be TRBD1 (6 bases). CDR3 length: 14 amino acids. In germline, CDR1 is GTSNPN, CDR2 SVGIG (reference sequence). Trimming removed 2 bases at V and 6 bases at J, with 16 bases between. For the CDR3, the DNA is TGTGCCTGGAGTCAAGGCAGGGGCTCCCATGGCTACACCTTC. Its translation is CAWSQGRGSHGYTF.

This sequence joins TRBV5-5 and TRBJ1-1; maybe TRBD1 (5 bases). CDR1 SGHKS and CDR2 YYEKEE come from the germline V gene (reference sequence). V lost 2 bases and J 3 bases, leaving 14 bases between the germline ends. CDR3 size: 15 residues. The CDR3 DNA reads TGTGCCAGCAGCTTTGCCAGGGTTCTGGACACTGAAGCTTTCTTT. This encodes CASSFARVLDTEAFF.